These 11 T cell receptor beta chains originate from one sample sequenced in a study of T cell repertoires in cytomegalovirus infection. Their target antigens are unknown. TCRdb itself ran the reads through MiXCR, one entry per CDR3 protein. This sample yields some 350,000 distinct CDR3 sequences, of which around 29% are seen a single time; approximately 20% belongs to the top ten. The sample in question was cultured PBMCs, obtained from culture after CMV antigen stimulation. The receptors come from a human donor in good health (CMV status not recorded). Some clones in this sample may be carry-over from other donors' samples.

This clonotype was observed a handful of times. The chain couples TRBV28 to TRBJ1-5; no clear D. The germline V gene encodes CDR1 MDHEN and CDR2 SYDVKM. The CDR3 is made up of 15 amino acids. V shed 6 bases and J shed 1 base, with 13 bases lying between them. This chain's CDR3 is CASSLPVGSNQPQHF. The CDR3 nucleotides read TGTGCCAGCAGCCTACCCGTGGGAAGCAATCAGCCCCAGCATTTT.

V is TRBV6-2 or TRBV6-3 and J is TRBJ1-2, with 7 nucleotides matching TRBD1. The germline V gene encodes CDR1 MNHEY and CDR2 SVGEGT. This CDR3 comprises 16 residues. V lost 0 bases and J lost 2; bases outside the gene matches: 6. The CDR3 region is CASSYSGRGQNYGYTF. CDR3 in DNA: TGTGCCAGCAGTTACTCTGGAAGGGGGCAAAACTATGGCTACACCTTC.

The rearrangement links TRBV6-6 to TRBJ2-5; no clear D. The V gene's germline CDR1 is MNHNY and CDR2 SVGAGI (reference sequence). V lost 7 bases and J 5 bases, leaving 8 bases between the germline ends. The CDR3 sequence is 11 residues long. Here the CDR3 reads CASNRGETQYF. As DNA, the CDR3 is TGTGCCAGCAATCGTGGGGAGACCCAGTACTTC.

The rearrangement uses TRBV6-5 and TRBJ1-1; TRBD1 matches at 7 bases. Per germline, CDR1 MNHEY and CDR2 SVGAGI. V lost 5 bases and J lost 6; bases outside the gene matches: 6. The CDR3 is made up of 13 amino acids. The CDR3, as DNA: TGTGCCAGCAGTAGACAGGGATATGCTGAAGCTTTCTTT. It codes for CASSRQGYAEAFF.

The chain is built from TRBV4-2 and TRBJ2-5, with 8 nucleotides matching TRBD1. The germline CDR1 and CDR2 sequences are LGHNA and YNFKEQ. With V trimmed by 1 base and J by 2 bases, 6 bases remained unmatched. This CDR3 comprises 16 residues. CDR3 region: CASSQAGDRRQETQYF. In DNA, the CDR3 is TGTGCCAGCAGCCAAGCCGGGGACAGGAGGCAAGAGACCCAGTACTTC.

This chain connects TRBV20-1 to TRBJ1-3; unclear D gene. The CDR3 has 13 amino acids. Germline CDR1 reads DFQATT; CDR2 reads SNEGSKA (reference sequence). With 1 base removed from V and 0 bases from J, the gap between germline ends came to 4 bases. The CDR3 nucleotides read TGCAGTGCTAGAGTTATCTCTGGAAACACCATATATTTT. Residues: CSARVISGNTIYF.

This clonotype was detected a few times. The rearrangement joins TRBV12-3 or TRBV12-4 to TRBJ1-5; TRBD1 might be the D (6 bases). The CDR3 contains 13 residues. The V and J ends lost 7 bases and 3 bases respectively, with 10 bases between them. The CDR3 loop reads CASIQGPNQPQHF. The DNA of the CDR3 is TGTGCCAGCATACAGGGTCCCAATCAGCCCCAGCATTTT.

This CDR3 reads CASSQVAGGVQETQYF. The CDR3 DNA sequence: TGCGCCAGCAGCCAAGTAGCGGGAGGGGTCCAAGAGACCCAGTACTTC. The chain combines TRBV4-1 with TRBJ2-5, with 11 bases lining up with TRBD2. Germline V gene data show CDR1 as MGHRA and CDR2 as YSYEKL. Trimming took 1 base from V and 1 from J; bases not matched to a gene: 2. The length of the CDR3 is 16 residues.

The chain uses TRBV12-3 or TRBV12-4 and TRBJ1-5; 7 nucleotides line up with TRBD1. There are 15 residues in the CDR3. Trimming removed 1 base from V and 6 bases from J; junction bases left unmatched: 6. The CDR3 is CASSLGRGLGQPQHF. The CDR3 bases are TGTGCCAGCAGTTTAGGAAGGGGGCTCGGTCAGCCCCAGCATTTT.

The rearrangement uses TRBV7-9 and TRBJ2-3, with D maybe TRBD2 (5 bases). In germline, CDR1 is SEHNR, CDR2 FQNEAQ (reference sequence). Trimming removed 2 bases at V and 1 base at J, with 10 bases between. CDR3 length: 15 amino acids. The CDR3 DNA sequence: TGTGCCAGCAGCTTAAAGCGGCTCGGCACAGATACGCAGTATTTT. It codes for CASSLKRLGTDTQYF.

This clonotype was seen repeatedly, ten times or more. V usage is TRBV7-3 and J usage is TRBJ2-3, with TRBD2 as a possible D gene (6 bases). The germline V gene has CDR1 SGHTA and CDR2 FQGTGA. CDR3 length: 14 residues. V lost 2 bases to trimming and J lost 4 bases, with 10 bases between them. The CDR3 region is CASSLAGDSDTQYF. DNA for the CDR3: TGTGCCAGCAGCTTAGCCGGGGACTCAGATACGCAGTATTTT.